Listed below are T cell receptor beta chains from one sample, sequenced in a study of blood T cell repertoires in COVID-19. Some clones are missing from TCRdb's copy, which holds only in-frame ones; the method was immunoSEQ multiplex PCR. Among roughly 180,000 clones, 82% were seen once, and the ten largest hold about 10%. The sequencing sample was made of peripheral blood. The receptors stem from a woman older than 75 with active or convalescent COVID-19. CDR3s include the opening cysteine and the closing phenylalanine or tryptophan. D genes are given only for firm matches.

>TRBJ1-2|NA|TRBV18
CASSLTDDSNYGYTF
>TRBJ1-1|NA|TRBV5-1
CASTPGTAVMNTEAFF
>TRBJ1-6|NA|TRBV7-6
CASSRDNNSPLHF
>TRBJ2-3|TRBD1|TRBV7-7
CASSSGGTDTQYF
>TRBJ1-1|NA|TRBV5-1
CASRLRGGTEAFF
>TRBJ2-5|TRBD2|TRBV5-6
CASSLDGGRAETQYF
>TRBJ2-7|NA|TRBV6-1
CASSEAATGTYEQYF
>TRBJ1-1|TRBD1|TRBV19
CASSARTGGTEAFF
>TRBJ2-7|TRBD1|TRBV27
CASSSYSGTGGFYEQYF
>TRBJ2-2|NA|TRBV19
CASDLRGTGELFF
>TRBJ2-3|TRBD2|TRBV6-5
CASSYQAGAPDTQYF
>TRBJ2-2|TRBD1|TRBV11-3
CASSFDRANTGELFF
>TRBJ1-1|NA|TRBV5-1
CASSLEGTLNTEAFF
>TRBJ2-7|NA|TRBV21-1
CASSKDRVAYEQYF
>TRBJ1-5|NA|TRBV5-1
CASRQGGNQPQHF
>TRBJ1-1|NA|TRBV10-1
CASTAALGTEAFF
>TRBJ1-5|NA|TRBV3-1/TRBV3-2
CASSAQGYQPQHF
>TRBJ1-1|NA|TRBV30
CAWNIGGDTEAFF
>TRBJ2-7|TRBD1|TRBV12-3/TRBV12-4
CASSRDRDNEQYF
>TRBJ2-1|TRBD1|TRBV28
CASSSGGTGGTSYNEQFF
>TRBJ1-1|TRBD1|TRBV18
CASSARGRDTEAFF
>TRBJ2-1|TRBD1|TRBV6-1
CASSEGQGVYNEQFF
>TRBJ2-2|TRBD1|TRBV5-6
CASSLYGSGGTGELFF
>TRBJ2-7|NA|TRBV30
CALKRNSYEQYF
>TRBJ2-7|NA|TRBV7-7
CASSLAPGGEQYF
>TRBJ1-2|TRBD1|TRBV9
CASSAYRQGVRSYTF
>TRBJ2-2|NA|TRBV11-2
CASSLGDFGTGELFF
>TRBJ2-1|TRBD2|TRBV10-1
CASGLSGRAYNEQFF
>TRBJ2-1|NA|TRBV5-1
CASSLEPSSYNEQFF
>TRBJ2-1|TRBD1|TRBV7-3
CASRPGTGTIIRNEQFF
>TRBJ2-1|TRBD2|TRBV9
CASSVGSGRGGADEQFF
>TRBJ2-1|NA|TRBV4-2
CASSHTTGSSYNEQFF
>TRBJ2-7|NA|TRBV20-1
CSARFTYEQYF
>TRBJ2-1|TRBD1|TRBV27
CASHGTGLRAYNEQFF
>TRBJ1-3|NA|TRBV2
CASSPNRAGNTIYF
>TRBJ1-1|NA|TRBV9
CASSVEPSATGSTEAFF
>TRBJ1-3|NA|TRBV2
CASSGGRVGNTIYF